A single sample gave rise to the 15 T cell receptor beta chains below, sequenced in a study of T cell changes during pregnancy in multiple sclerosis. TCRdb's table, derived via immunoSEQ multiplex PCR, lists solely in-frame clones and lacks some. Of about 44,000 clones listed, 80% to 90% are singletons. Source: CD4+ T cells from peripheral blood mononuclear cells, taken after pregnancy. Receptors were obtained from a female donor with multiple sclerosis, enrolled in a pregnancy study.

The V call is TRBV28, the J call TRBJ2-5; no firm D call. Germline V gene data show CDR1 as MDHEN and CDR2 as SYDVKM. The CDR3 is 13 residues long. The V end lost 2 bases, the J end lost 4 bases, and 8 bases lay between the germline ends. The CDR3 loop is CASSLGQVETQYF. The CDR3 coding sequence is TGTGCCAGCAGTTTAGGGCAGGTAGAGACCCAGTACTTC.

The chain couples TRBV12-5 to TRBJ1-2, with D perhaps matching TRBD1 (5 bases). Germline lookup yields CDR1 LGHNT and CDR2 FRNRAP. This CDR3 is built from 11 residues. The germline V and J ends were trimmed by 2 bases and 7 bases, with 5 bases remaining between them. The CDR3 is CASGLQGGYTF. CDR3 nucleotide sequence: TGTGCTAGTGGTTTGCAGGGTGGCTACACCTTC. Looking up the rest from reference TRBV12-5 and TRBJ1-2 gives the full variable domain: DARVTQTPRHKVTEMGQEVTMRCQPILGHNTVFWYRQTMMQGLELLAYFRNRAPLDDSGMPKDRFSAEMPDATLATLKIQPSEPRDSAVYFCASGLQGGYTFGSGTRLTVV.

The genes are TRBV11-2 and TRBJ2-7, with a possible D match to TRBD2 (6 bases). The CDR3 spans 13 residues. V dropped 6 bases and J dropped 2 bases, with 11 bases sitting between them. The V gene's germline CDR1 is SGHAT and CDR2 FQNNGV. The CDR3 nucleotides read TGTGCCAGCAGTCGGGAGAGCCCCTACGAGCAGTACTTC. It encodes CASSRESPYEQYF.

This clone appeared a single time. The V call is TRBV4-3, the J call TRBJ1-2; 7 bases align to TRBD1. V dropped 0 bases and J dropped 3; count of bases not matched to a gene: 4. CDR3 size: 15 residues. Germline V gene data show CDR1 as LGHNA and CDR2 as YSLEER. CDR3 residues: CASSQDARGDYGYTF. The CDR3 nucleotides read TGCGCCAGCAGCCAAGATGCCAGGGGGGACTATGGCTACACCTTC.

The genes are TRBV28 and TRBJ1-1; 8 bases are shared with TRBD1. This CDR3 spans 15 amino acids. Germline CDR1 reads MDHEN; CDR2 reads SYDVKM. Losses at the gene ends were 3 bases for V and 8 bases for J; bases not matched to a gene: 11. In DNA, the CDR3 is TGTGCCAGCAGTTTGAACCGACAGGGGAGTTTGGAAGCTTTCTTT. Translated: CASSLNRQGSLEAFF.

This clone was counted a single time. This chain's CDR3 is CASSQEFPMNTEAFF. The CDR3, as DNA: TGCGCCAGCAGCCAAGAATTCCCCATGAACACTGAAGCTTTCTTT. The chain carries TRBV4-3 and TRBJ1-1, with D unresolved. There are 15 residues in the CDR3. The V and J ends lost 0 bases and 0 bases respectively, with 8 bases between them. The germline CDR1 and CDR2 sequences are LGHNA and YSLEER.

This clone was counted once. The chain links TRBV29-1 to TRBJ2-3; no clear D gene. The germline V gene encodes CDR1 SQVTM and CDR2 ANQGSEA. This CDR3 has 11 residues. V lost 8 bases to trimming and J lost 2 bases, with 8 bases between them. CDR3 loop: CSTEPTDTQYF. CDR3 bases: TGCAGCACAGAACCCACAGATACGCAGTATTTT.

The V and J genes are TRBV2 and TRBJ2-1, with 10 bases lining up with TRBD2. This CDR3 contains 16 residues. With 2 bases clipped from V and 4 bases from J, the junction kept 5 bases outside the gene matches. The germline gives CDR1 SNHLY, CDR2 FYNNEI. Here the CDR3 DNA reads TGTGCCAGCAGTGAAATGGGGACTAGCGATTACAATGAGCAGTTCTTC. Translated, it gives CASSEMGTSDYNEQFF.

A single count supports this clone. The CDR3 sequence is CASGSTGGGSYEQYF. DNA of the CDR3: TGTGCCAGCGGGTCGACGGGAGGAGGATCCTACGAGCAGTACTTC. The V gene is TRBV2, the J gene TRBJ2-7; 7 positions match TRBD2. The CDR3 spans 15 residues. In germline, CDR1 is SNHLY, CDR2 FYNNEI. Losses at the gene ends were 8 bases for V and 1 base for J; bases not matched to a gene: 11.

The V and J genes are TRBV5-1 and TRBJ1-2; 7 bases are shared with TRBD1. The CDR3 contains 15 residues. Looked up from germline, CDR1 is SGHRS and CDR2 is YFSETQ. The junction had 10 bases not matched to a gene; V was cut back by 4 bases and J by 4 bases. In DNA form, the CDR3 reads TGCGCCAGCAGCCCAGGGGGTGGGACGGGCTATGGCTACACCTTC. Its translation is CASSPGGGTGYGYTF. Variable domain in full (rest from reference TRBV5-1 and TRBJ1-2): KAGVTQTPRYLIKTRGQQVTLSCSPISGHRSVSWYQQTPGQGLQFLFEYFSETQRNKGNFPGRFSGRQFSNSRSEMNVSTLELGDSALYLCASSPGGGTGYGYTFGSGTRLTVV.

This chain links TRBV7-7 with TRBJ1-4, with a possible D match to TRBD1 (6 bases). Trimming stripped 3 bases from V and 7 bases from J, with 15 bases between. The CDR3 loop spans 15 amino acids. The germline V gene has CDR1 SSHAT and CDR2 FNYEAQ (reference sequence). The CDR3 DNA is TGTGCCAGCAGCTTGCGGTTCCAGGGGACTGAAAAACTGTTTTTT. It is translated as CASSLRFQGTEKLFF. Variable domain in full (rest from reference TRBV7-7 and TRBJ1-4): GAGVSQSPRYKVTKRGQDVTLRCDPISSHATLYWYQQALGQGPEFLTYFNYEAQPDKSGLPSDRFSAERPEGSISTLTIQRTEQRDSAMYRCASSLRFQGTEKLFFGSGTQLSVL.

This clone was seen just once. The CDR3 coding sequence is TGTGCCAGCAGCGGGTCCCGCCCTAGTCGCGGGGACAATGAGCAGTTCTTC. Translated: CASSGSRPSRGDNEQFF. J is TRBJ2-1 and V is TRBV28; TRBD2 is a possible D gene (6 bases). The CDR3 is made up of 17 amino acids. Germline-derived CDR1 and CDR2 are MDHEN and SYDVKM. The V gene lost 6 bases and the J gene lost 5 bases, with 23 bases spanning the gap.

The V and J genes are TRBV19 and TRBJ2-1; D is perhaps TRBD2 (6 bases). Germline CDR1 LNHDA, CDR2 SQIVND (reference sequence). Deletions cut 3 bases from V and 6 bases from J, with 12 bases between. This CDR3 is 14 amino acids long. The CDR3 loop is CASSMRTTSNEQFF. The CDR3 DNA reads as TGTGCCAGTAGTATGAGGACGACTAGCAATGAGCAGTTCTTC. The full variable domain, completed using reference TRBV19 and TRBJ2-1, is DGGITQSPKYLFRKEGQNVTLSCEQNLNHDAMYWYRQDPGQGLRLIYYSQIVNDFQKGDIAEGYSVSREKKESFPLTVTSAQKNPTAFYLCASSMRTTSNEQFFGPGTRLTVL.

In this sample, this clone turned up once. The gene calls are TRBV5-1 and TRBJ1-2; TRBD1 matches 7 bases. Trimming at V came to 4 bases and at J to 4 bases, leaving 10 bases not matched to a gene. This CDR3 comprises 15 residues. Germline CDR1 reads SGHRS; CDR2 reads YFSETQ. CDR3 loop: CASSPGRGRGYGYTF. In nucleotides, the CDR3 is TGCGCCAGCAGCCCGGGTAGGGGGCGCGGCTATGGCTACACCTTC.

The CDR3 DNA reads TGCGCCAGCAGCGGAACGACAGGGAGGTCCAATGGCTACACCTTC. It specifies CASSGTTGRSNGYTF. The V and J genes are TRBV5-1 and TRBJ1-2, with TRBD1 matching over 7 bases. Germline V CDR1 and CDR2: SGHRS, YFSETQ. CDR3 length equals 15 residues. After removal of 4 bases from V and 6 bases from J, the junction contained 12 bases not matched to a gene.